These 13 T cell receptor beta chains came from one sample sequenced in a study of chemoradiotherapy in HPV16-positive cancers. Clones were sequenced by immunoSEQ multiplex PCR, and TCRdb holds only the in-frame ones, with some missing. In the table there are 30,000 to 45,000 clones, roughly 75% of which are singletons. The sample here was blood, taken from a patient who underwent chemoradiotherapy. All receptors come from a human donor with HPV-associated anogenital cancer.

This clone was detected a few times. The rearrangement links TRBV5-4 to TRBJ1-6; 7 positions agree with TRBD1. The CDR3 is made up of 16 amino acids. With 0 bases clipped from V and 7 bases from J, the junction kept 7 bases outside the gene matches. Looked up from germline, CDR1 is SGHNT and CDR2 is YYREEE (reference sequence). CDR3 bases: TGTGCCAGCAGCTTGGCCGGCGACAGGGTGAATTCACCCCTCCACTTT. Translated, it gives CASSLAGDRVNSPLHF.

The gene calls are TRBV9 and TRBJ1-2; tentatively, D is TRBD1 (5 bases). The CDR3 has 12 residues. Germline CDR1 reads SGDLS; CDR2 reads YYNGEE. V shed 7 bases and J shed 6 bases, with 13 bases lying between them. The chain's CDR3 is CASHNQGDGYTF. DNA for the CDR3: TGTGCCAGCCACAACCAGGGCGATGGCTACACCTTC.

The V call is TRBV10-3, the J call TRBJ2-3, with D tentatively TRBD1 (5 bases). This CDR3 has 16 residues. CDR1 ENHRY and CDR2 SYGVKD come from the germline V gene. Trimming left V 4 bases short and J 3 bases short, with 17 bases between. The CDR3 spells CAISVSGQGATDTQYF. The DNA of the CDR3 is TGTGCCATCAGTGTGTCAGGTCAGGGCGCGACAGATACGCAGTATTTT.

The CDR3 spells CAARDGPTEAFF. For the CDR3, the DNA is TGTGCGGCAAGGGACGGACCTACTGAAGCTTTCTTT. The chain combines TRBV30 with TRBJ1-1, with D perhaps TRBD1 (5 bases). The germline CDR1 and CDR2 sequences are GTSNPN and SVGIG (reference sequence). The CDR3 is 12 residues long.

Only a few counts were recorded for this clone. V and J are TRBV25-1 and TRBJ2-7, with D uncertain. Germline V gene sequence: CDR1 MGHDK, CDR2 SYGVNS. The CDR3 is made up of 13 amino acids. The V and J ends lost 5 bases and 3 bases respectively, with 11 bases between them. The CDR3 spells CASSQGKIYEQYF. For the CDR3, the DNA is TGTGCCAGCAGTCAAGGCAAAATCTACGAGCAGTACTTC.

The CDR3 region is CASSGPAGGTGELFF. In nucleotides, the CDR3 is TGTGCCAGCAGCGGACCAGCGGGGGGCACCGGGGAGCTGTTTTTT. The chain links TRBV11-1 to TRBJ2-2; 9 nucleotides line up with TRBD2. The CDR3 is made up of 15 amino acids. V lost 5 bases and J lost 4; bases outside the gene matches: 5. CDR1 and CDR2 from the germline V gene are SGHAT and FQDESV (reference sequence). The variable domain in full, with the rest retrieved from reference TRBV11-1 and TRBJ2-2, is EAEVAQSPRYKITEKSQAVAFWCDPISGHATLYWYRQILGQGPELLVQFQDESVVDDSQLPKDRFSAERLKGVDSTLKIQPAELGDSAMYLCASSGPAGGTGELFFGEGSRLTVL.

The rearrangement links TRBV10-3 to TRBJ2-1; D uncertain. From germline, CDR1 is ENHRY and CDR2 SYGVKD. CDR3 size: 12 residues. Trimming shortened V by 3 bases and J by 7 bases, and 7 bases separated the two germline ends. In nucleotides, the CDR3 is TGTGCCATCAGTGACGCTAGGAATGAGCAGTTCTTC. Amino acids: CAISDARNEQFF.

The J gene is TRBJ1-5, the V gene TRBV7-8, with TRBD1 matching over 8 bases. This CDR3 has 18 residues. Germline trimming cut 2 bases from V and 1 base from J; bases unmatched to any gene: 10. Looked up from germline, CDR1 is SGHVS and CDR2 is FQNEAQ. The CDR3: CASSLNSGTGNSNQPQHF. The CDR3, as DNA: TGTGCCAGCAGCTTAAATTCCGGGACAGGCAACAGCAATCAGCCCCAGCATTTT.

This chain joins TRBV20-1 and TRBJ2-4, with a tentative D call TRBD1 (5 bases). Germline lookup yields CDR1 DFQATT and CDR2 SNEGSKA (reference sequence). The V and J ends lost 0 bases and 9 bases respectively, with 6 bases between them. There are 11 residues in the CDR3. The DNA of the CDR3 is TGCAGTGCTAGAGATGGGGCCATTCAGTACTTC. Protein product: CSARDGAIQYF.

For the CDR3, the DNA is TGTGCCAGCAGTACCCGACAGGGCTCCTATGGCTACACCTTC. It yields the protein CASSTRQGSYGYTF. This chain uses TRBV27 with TRBJ1-2, with 7 positions matching TRBD1. The CDR3 loop spans 14 amino acids. The V gene's germline CDR1 is MNHEY and CDR2 SMNVEV (reference sequence). V shed 5 bases, J shed 4 bases, and the junction held 7 bases outside the gene matches.

The rearrangement links TRBV30 to TRBJ2-3; 9 bases are shared with TRBD1. Trimming took 4 bases from V and 2 from J; bases not matched to a gene: 10. Germline V lookup: CDR1 GTSNPN, CDR2 SVGIG (reference sequence). This CDR3 is built from 16 residues. The CDR3 DNA sequence: TGTGCCTGGAACGGCGTGGGACAGGGCTACACAGATACGCAGTATTTT. It yields the protein CAWNGVGQGYTDTQYF.

The chain is built from TRBV18 and TRBJ2-7; 11 bases are a match to TRBD1. The CDR3 contains 13 residues. V shed 3 bases and J 9 bases; nucleotides not matched to a gene: 4. Per germline, CDR1 KGHSH and CDR2 LQKENI. Here the CDR3 DNA reads TGTGCCAGCTCACCGACGGACAGGGGGCCGCAGTACTTC. This encodes CASSPTDRGPQYF.

V usage is TRBV7-2 and J usage is TRBJ2-2; no clear D gene. Germline CDR1 reads SGHTA; CDR2 reads FQGNSA. With 4 bases removed from V and 7 bases from J, the gap between germline ends came to 19 bases. The length of the CDR3 is 16 residues. The CDR3 spells CASSSYSQASSGELFF. CDR3 nucleotides: TGTGCCAGCAGCTCCTACTCCCAAGCGAGTAGCGGGGAGCTGTTTTTT.